This passage covers 6 T cell receptor beta chains from one sample sequenced in a study of T cell responses to AZD1222 COVID-19 vaccine. Data came from immunoSEQ multiplex PCR; TCRdb stores just in-frame clones and leaves some out. The table lists 95,000 to 100,000 clones, about nine tenths of them singletons. This specimen consisted of peripheral blood, obtained on day 0 of AZD1222 vaccination. The receptors come from an adult in good health.

This chain connects TRBV7-9 to TRBJ1-2; 10 bases line up with TRBD1. The length of the CDR3 is 16 residues. Trimming took 3 bases from V and 5 from J; bases not matched to a gene: 9. Looked up from germline, CDR1 is SEHNR and CDR2 is FQNEAQ (reference sequence). The DNA for the CDR3 is TGTGCCAGCAGCTTTTTTCGGACAGGGGGAATTTATGGCTACACCTTC. Amino acid sequence: CASSFFRTGGIYGYTF.

V gene TRBV14 combines with J gene TRBJ1-1; 8 bases align to TRBD1. Germline V lookup: CDR1 SGHDN, CDR2 FVKESK. V shed 5 bases, J shed 2 bases, and the junction held 1 base outside the gene matches. The CDR3 spans 13 residues. The CDR3 here is CASSGQGNTEAFF. In nucleotides, the CDR3 is TGTGCCAGCAGCGGACAGGGTAACACTGAAGCTTTCTTT.

The chain carries TRBV3-1 (or the pseudogene TRBV3-2) and TRBJ1-6, with a tentative D call TRBD1 (5 bases). V was cut by 1 base and J by 7 bases, with 11 bases left in between. The CDR3 runs to 15 residues. Germline V gives CDR1 LGHDT, CDR2 YNNKEL (reference sequence). CDR3 sequence (DNA): TGTGCCAGCAGCCAAGTGGTAGGGGACAATTCACCCCTCCACTTT. Protein product: CASSQVVGDNSPLHF.

This chain links TRBV5-1 with TRBJ2-2; D is possibly TRBD1 (6 bases). From germline, CDR1 is SGHRS and CDR2 YFSETQ. This CDR3 is 15 amino acids long. V was clipped by 1 base and J by 7 bases, with 14 bases between them. The CDR3 DNA is TGCGCCAGCAGCTTGTCGCAGGGGTTCGGCGGGGAGCTGTTTTTT. Translated, it gives CASSLSQGFGGELFF.

The chain employs TRBV19 and TRBJ1-6; possibly TRBD1 for D (5 bases). In germline, CDR1 is LNHDA, CDR2 SQIVND (reference sequence). The ends were cut back, 6 bases at V and 7 bases at J, with 19 bases in the middle. This CDR3 spans 16 amino acids. The CDR3 is CASSRIPSGGNSPLHF. CDR3 coding DNA: TGTGCCAGTAGCCGGATCCCTTCGGGGGGGAATTCACCCCTCCACTTT.

This rearrangement joins TRBV6-5 to TRBJ1-1; D not resolved. V was cut by 4 bases and J by 1 base, with 7 bases left in between. There are 13 residues in the CDR3. Germline V gene data show CDR1 as MNHEY and CDR2 as SVGAGI. CDR3 amino acids: CASSWQTNTEAFF. CDR3 coding DNA: TGTGCCAGCAGTTGGCAGACGAACACTGAAGCTTTCTTT.